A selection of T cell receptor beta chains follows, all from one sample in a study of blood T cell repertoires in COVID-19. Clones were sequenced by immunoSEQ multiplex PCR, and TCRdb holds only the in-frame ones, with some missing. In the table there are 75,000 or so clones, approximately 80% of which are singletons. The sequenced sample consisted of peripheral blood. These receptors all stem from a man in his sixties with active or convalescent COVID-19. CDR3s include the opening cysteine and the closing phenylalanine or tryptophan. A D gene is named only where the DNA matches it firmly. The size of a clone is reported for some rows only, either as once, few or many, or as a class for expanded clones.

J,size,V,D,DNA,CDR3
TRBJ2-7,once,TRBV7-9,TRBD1,TGTGCCAGCAGCCCTTGGGACAGGATCTACGAGCAGTACTTC,CASSPWDRIYEQYF
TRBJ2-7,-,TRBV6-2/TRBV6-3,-,TGTGCCAGCAGTTACCCCCAGGCTTACGAGCAGTACTTC,CASSYPQAYEQYF
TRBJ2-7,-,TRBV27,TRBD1,TGTGCCAGCACCAAACGCGCCGGGACAGGGGCCTACCACGAGCAGTACTTC,CASTKRAGTGAYHEQYF
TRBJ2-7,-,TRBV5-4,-,TGTGCCACGTCCTACGAGCAGTACTTC,CATSYEQYF
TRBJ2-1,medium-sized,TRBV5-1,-,TGCGCCAGCAGCTTGGGGGCCCCCAATGAGCAGTTCTTC,CASSLGAPNEQFF
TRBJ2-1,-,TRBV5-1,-,TGCGCCAGCATCGGCGGACAGCCCTCCTACAATGAGCAGTTCTTC,CASIGGQPSYNEQFF
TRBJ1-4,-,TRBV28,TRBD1,TGTGCCAGCAGTGAGCAGGGGGCAACTAATGAAAAACTGTTTTTT,CASSEQGATNEKLFF
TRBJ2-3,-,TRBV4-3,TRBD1,TGCGCCAGCAGCCAAGATCTTAAGGGGACAGGGCGAACAGATACGCAGTATTTT,CASSQDLKGTGRTDTQYF
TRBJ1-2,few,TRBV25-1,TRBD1,TGTGCCAGCACCGACCTGACAGGGAATGGCTACACCTTC,CASTDLTGNGYTF
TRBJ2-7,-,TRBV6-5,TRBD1,TGTGCCAGCAGTTATAGCTTGGACAGGAGGGAGCAGTACTTC,CASSYSLDRREQYF
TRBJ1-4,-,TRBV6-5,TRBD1,TGTGCCAGCAGGGGACAGGGGGCAGGTGAAAAACTGTTTTTT,CASRGQGAGEKLFF
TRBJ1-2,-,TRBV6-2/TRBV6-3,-,TGTGCCAGCAGTTACTCGACACGGACCGCGGGGGGCTACACCTTC,CASSYSTRTAGGYTF
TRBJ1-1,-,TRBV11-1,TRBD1,TGTGCCAGCAGCTGGGACAGGGGATTGGAGGCTTTCTTT,CASSWDRGLEAFF
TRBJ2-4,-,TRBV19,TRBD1,TGTGCCAGTAGGAGAGGGGGCGCGGAAAACATTCAGTACTTC,CASRRGGAENIQYF
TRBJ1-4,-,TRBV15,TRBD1,TGTGCCACCAGCACTAGACAGGGGAAACTGTTTTTT,CATSTRQGKLFF
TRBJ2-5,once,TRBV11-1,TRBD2,TGTGCCAGCAGCTTAAACCCGGGAGGGAGAGAGACCCAGTACTTC,CASSLNPGGRETQYF
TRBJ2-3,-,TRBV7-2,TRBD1,TGTGCCAGCAGGGAGACAGGGGGCACAGATACGCAGTATTTT,CASRETGGTDTQYF
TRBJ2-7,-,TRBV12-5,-,TGTGCTAGTGGCCCTCTCCGGGGGGCCCCCTACGAGCAGTACTTC,CASGPLRGAPYEQYF
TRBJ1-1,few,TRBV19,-,TGTGCCAGTAGTATGAGACAGGCCACGACTGAAGCTTTCTTT,CASSMRQATTEAFF
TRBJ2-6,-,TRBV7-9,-,TGTGCCAGCAGCCTTTCCCCGAGCTCTGGGGCCAACGTCCTGACTTTC,CASSLSPSSGANVLTF
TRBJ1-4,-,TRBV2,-,TGTGCCAGCAGTGATCCCCCGTCGGGTGGAAAACTGTTTTTT,CASSDPPSGGKLFF
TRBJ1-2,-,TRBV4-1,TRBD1,TGCGCCAGCAGCTACCAGGGGGCTAGCTATGGCTACACCTTC,CASSYQGASYGYTF
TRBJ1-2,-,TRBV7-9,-,TGTGCCAGCAGCGTGACAGTCAACTATGGCTACACCTTC,CASSVTVNYGYTF
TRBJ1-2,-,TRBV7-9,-,TGTGCCAGCAGCTCGCAGGGTTTAGGTGGCTACACCTTC,CASSSQGLGGYTF
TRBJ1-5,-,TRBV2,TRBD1,TGTGCCAGCAGTCCACAGGGGGCTCTTCAGCCCCAGCATTTT,CASSPQGALQPQHF